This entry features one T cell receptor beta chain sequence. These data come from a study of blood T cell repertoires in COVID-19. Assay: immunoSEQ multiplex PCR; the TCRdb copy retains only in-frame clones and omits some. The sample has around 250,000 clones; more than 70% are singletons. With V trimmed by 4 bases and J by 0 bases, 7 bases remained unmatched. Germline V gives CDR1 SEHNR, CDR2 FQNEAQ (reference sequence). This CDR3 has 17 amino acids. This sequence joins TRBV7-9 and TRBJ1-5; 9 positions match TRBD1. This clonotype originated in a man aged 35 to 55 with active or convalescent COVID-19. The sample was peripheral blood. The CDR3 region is CASSSTGGRGSNQPQHF. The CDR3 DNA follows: TGTGCCAGCAGCTCGACAGGGGGACGGGGTAGCAATCAGCCCCAGCATTTT.